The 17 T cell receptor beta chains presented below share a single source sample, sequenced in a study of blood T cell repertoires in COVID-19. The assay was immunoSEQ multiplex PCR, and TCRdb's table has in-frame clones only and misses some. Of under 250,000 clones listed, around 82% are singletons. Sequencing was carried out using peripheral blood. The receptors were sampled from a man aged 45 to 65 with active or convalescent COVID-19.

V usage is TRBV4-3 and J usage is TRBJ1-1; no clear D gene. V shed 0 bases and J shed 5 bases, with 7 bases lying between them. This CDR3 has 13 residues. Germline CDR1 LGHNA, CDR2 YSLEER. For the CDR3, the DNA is TGCGCCAGCAGCCAAGATTGGAGAACTGAAGCTTTCTTT. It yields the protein CASSQDWRTEAFF.

The CDR3 nucleotides read TGTGCCAGCACCCCGGACAGGGGAGGCTACACCTTC. Its translation is CASTPDRGGYTF. The J gene is TRBJ1-2, the V gene TRBV6-5, with 9 positions matching TRBD1. This CDR3 comprises 12 residues. With V trimmed by 7 bases and J by 8 bases, 5 bases remained unmatched. CDR1 and CDR2 (germline): MNHEY, SVGAGI.

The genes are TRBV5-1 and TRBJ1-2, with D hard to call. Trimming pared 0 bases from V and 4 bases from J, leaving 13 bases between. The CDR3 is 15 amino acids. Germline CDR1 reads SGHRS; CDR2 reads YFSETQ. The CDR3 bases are TGCGCCAGCAGCTTGGGGCCCACATCCCTCTATGGCTACACCTTC. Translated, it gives CASSLGPTSLYGYTF.

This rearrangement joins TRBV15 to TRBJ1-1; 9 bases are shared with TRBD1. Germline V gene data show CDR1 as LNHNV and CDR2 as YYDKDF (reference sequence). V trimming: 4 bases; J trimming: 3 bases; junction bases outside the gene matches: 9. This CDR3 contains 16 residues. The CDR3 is CATSIGQGLVDTEAFF. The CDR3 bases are TGTGCCACCAGCATTGGACAGGGGTTGGTGGACACTGAAGCTTTCTTT.

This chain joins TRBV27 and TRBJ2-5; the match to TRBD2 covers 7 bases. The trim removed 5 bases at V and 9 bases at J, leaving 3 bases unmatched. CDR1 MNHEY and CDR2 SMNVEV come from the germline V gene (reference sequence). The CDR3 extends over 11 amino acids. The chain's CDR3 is CASSLGGAQYF. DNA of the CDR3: TGTGCCAGCAGTCTGGGGGGGGCCCAGTACTTC.

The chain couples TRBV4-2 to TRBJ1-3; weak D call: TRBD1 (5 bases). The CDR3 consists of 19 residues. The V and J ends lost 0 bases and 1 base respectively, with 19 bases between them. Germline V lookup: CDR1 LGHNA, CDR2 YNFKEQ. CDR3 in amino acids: CASSQDGANYSRSGNTIYF. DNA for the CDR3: TGTGCCAGCAGCCAAGATGGGGCGAACTACAGTCGATCTGGAAACACCATATATTTT.

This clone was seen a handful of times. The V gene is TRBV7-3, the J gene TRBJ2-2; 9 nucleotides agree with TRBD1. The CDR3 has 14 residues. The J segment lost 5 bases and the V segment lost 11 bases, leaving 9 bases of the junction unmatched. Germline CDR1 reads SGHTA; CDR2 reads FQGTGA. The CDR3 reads CAGHRGLLTGELFF. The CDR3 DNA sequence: TGTGCCGGCCACAGGGGGCTTTTAACCGGGGAGCTGTTTTTT.

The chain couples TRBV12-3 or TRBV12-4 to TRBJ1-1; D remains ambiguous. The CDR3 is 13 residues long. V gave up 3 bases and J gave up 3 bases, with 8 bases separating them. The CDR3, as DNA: TGTGCCAGCAGTTTGAGGGAGGACACTGAAGCTTTCTTT. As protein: CASSLREDTEAFF.

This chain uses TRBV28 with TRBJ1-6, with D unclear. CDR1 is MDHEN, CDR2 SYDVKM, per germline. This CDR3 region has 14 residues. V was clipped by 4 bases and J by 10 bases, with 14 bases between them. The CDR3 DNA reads TGTGCCAGCAGTTCAGCGATCAGCGGGTCACCCCTCCACTTT. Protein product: CASSSAISGSPLHF.

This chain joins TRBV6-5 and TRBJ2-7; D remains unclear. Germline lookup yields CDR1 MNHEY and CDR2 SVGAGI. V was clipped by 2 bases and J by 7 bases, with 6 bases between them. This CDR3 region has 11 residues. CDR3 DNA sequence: TGTGCCAGCAGTTACGCCGAGGAGCAGTACTTC. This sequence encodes CASSYAEEQYF.

CDR3: CASSIPGLASYNEQFF. CDR3 nucleotide sequence: TGTGCCAGTAGTATACCGGGACTCGCCTCCTACAATGAGCAGTTCTTC. The chain carries TRBV19 and TRBJ2-1, with D tentatively TRBD2 (6 bases). The germline V and J ends were trimmed by 2 bases and 0 bases, with 11 bases remaining between them. Per the germline V gene, CDR1 is LNHDA and CDR2 is SQIVND (reference sequence). The CDR3 extends over 16 amino acids.

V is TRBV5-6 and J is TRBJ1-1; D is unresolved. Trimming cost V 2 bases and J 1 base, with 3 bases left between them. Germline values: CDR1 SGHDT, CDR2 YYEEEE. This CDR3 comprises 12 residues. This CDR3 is CASSLQNTEAFF. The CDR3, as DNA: TGTGCCAGCAGCTTACAGAACACTGAAGCTTTCTTT.

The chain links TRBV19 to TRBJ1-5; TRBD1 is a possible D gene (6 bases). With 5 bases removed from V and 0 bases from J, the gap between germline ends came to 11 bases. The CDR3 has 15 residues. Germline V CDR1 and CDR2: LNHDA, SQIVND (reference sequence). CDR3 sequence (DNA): TGTGCCAGTAGTCCCGGACAGTCTAGCAATCAGCCCCAGCATTTT. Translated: CASSPGQSSNQPQHF.

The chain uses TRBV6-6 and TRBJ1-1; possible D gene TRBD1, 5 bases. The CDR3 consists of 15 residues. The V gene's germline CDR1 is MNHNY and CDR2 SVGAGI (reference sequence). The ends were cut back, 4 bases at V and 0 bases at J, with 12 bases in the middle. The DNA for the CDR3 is TGTGCCAGCAGTTCCAACGACAGAGTGAACACTGAAGCTTTCTTT. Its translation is CASSSNDRVNTEAFF.

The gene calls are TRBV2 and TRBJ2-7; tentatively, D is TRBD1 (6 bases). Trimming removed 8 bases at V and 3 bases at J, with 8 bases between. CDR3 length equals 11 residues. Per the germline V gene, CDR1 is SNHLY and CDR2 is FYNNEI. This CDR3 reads CASGDIYEQYF. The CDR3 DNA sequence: TGTGCCAGCGGGGACATCTACGAGCAGTACTTC. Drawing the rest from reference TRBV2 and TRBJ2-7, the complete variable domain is EPEVTQTPSHQVTQMGQEVILRCVPISNHLYFYWYRQILGQKVEFLVSFYNNEISEKSEIFDDQFSVERPDGSNFTLKIRSTKLEDSAMYFCASGDIYEQYFGPGTRLTVT.

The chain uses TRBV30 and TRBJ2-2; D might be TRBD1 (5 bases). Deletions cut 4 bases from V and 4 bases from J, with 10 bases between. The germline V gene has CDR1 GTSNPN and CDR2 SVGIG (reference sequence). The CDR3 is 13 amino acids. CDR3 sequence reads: CAWTGRGTGELFF. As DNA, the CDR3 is TGTGCCTGGACAGGGCGCGGCACCGGGGAGCTGTTTTTT.

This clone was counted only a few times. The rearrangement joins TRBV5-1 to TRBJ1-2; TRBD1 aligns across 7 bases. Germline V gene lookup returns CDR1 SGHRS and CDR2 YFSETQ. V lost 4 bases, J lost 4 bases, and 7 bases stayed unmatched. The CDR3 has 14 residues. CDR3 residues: CASSMTGSGYGYTF. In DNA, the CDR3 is TGCGCCAGCAGCATGACAGGGTCCGGCTATGGCTACACCTTC.